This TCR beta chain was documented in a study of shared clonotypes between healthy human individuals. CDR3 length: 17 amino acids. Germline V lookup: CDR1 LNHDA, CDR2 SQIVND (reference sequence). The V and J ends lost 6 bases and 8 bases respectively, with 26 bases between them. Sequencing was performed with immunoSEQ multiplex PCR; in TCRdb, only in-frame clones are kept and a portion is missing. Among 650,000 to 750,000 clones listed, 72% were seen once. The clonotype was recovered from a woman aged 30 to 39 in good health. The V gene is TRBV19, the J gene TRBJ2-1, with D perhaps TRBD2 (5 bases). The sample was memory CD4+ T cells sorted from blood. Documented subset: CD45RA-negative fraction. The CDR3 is CASSALRERIPSDEQFF. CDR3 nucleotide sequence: TGTGCCAGTAGCGCCCTGAGGGAACGGATTCCTTCTGATGAGCAGTTCTTC.